In its sample, the clone carrying this TCR beta chain was seen a few times. The sample belongs to a study of cytomegalovirus exposure and HLA in healthy donors. In the PCR, 60 Vbeta and 13 Jbeta primers were used. Assay: immunoSEQ multiplex PCR; the TCRdb copy retains only in-frame clones and omits some. The table lists roughly 140,000 clones, about 75% of them singletons. From germline, CDR1 is SNHLY and CDR2 FYNNEI. V dropped 6 bases and J dropped 0 bases, with 9 bases sitting between them. This CDR3 has 14 residues. The sequence was obtained from a male donor in good health and CMV-seronegative. Sample: PBMCs. The chain links TRBV2 to TRBJ1-3; D perhaps matches TRBD1 (6 bases). This CDR3 reads CASRTGSSGNTIYF. Here the CDR3 DNA reads TGTGCCAGCAGGACAGGTAGCTCTGGAAACACCATATATTTT.